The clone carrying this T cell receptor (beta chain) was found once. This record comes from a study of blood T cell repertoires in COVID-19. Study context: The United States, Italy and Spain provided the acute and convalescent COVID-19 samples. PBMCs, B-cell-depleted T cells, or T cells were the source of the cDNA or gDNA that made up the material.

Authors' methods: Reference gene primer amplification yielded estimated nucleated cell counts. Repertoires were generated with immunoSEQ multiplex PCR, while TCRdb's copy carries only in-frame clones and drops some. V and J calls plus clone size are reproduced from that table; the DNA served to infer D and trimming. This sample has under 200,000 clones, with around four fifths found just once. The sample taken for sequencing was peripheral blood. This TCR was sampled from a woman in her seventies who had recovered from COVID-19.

The CDR3 sequence is CSASGDRVYEQYF. CDR3 in DNA: TGCAGTGCTAGTGGGGACAGGGTGTACGAGCAGTACTTC. This sequence joins TRBV20-1 and TRBJ2-7; 9 bases agree with TRBD1. The germline V gene has CDR1 DFQATT and CDR2 SNEGSKA (reference sequence). The V segment lost 3 bases and the J segment 4 bases; nucleotides outside the gene matches: 4. CDR3 length: 13 amino acids.